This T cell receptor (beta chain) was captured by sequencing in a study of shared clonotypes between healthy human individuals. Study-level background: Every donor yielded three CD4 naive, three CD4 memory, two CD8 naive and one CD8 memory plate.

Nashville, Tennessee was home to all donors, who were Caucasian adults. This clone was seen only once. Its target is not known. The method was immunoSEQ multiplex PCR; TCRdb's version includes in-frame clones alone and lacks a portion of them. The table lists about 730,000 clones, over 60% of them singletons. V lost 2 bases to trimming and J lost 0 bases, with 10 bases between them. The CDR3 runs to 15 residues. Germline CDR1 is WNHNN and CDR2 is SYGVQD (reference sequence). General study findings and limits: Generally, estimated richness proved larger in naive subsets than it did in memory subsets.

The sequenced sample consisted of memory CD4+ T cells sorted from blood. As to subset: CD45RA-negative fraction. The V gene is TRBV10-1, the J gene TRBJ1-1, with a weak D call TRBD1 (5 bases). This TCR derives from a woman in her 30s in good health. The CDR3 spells CASSERQTLNTEAFF. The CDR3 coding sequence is TGCGCCAGCAGTGAGCGACAGACCCTGAACACTGAAGCTTTCTTT.